The 15 T cell receptor beta chains below were found in one sample sequenced in a study of blood T cell repertoires in COVID-19. Measured with immunoSEQ multiplex PCR; TCRdb has only the in-frame clones, and not every one. This table holds roughly 14,000 clones, 92% found once. Sequencing used peripheral blood. These receptors came from a human donor with active COVID-19. The donor label of this sample is uncertain.

The chain combines TRBV5-5 with TRBJ1-5; D not certain. V lost 4 bases and J 0 bases, leaving 11 bases between the germline ends. The germline CDR1 and CDR2 sequences are SGHKS and YYEKEE (reference sequence). The CDR3 sequence is 15 residues long. The CDR3 sequence is CASSQDFNSNQPQHF. The CDR3 bases are TGTGCCAGCAGCCAGGACTTTAATAGCAATCAGCCCCAGCATTTT. The full variable domain, rest sourced from reference TRBV5-5 and TRBJ1-5, is DAGVTQSPTHLIKTRGQQVTLRCSPISGHKSVSWYQQVLGQGPQFIFQYYEKEERGRGNFPDRFSARQFPNYSSELNVNALLLGDSALYLCASSQDFNSNQPQHFGDGTRLSIL.

This chain connects TRBV10-1 to TRBJ2-3; tentative D call: TRBD2 (5 bases). Deletions cut 3 bases from V and 2 bases from J, with 15 bases between. The CDR3 runs 16 residues. Germline CDR1 reads WNHNN; CDR2 reads SYGVQD (reference sequence). CDR3 region: CASSDQMRADTDTQYF. CDR3 nucleotide sequence: TGCGCCAGCAGTGATCAGATGCGGGCTGACACAGATACGCAGTATTTT.

In DNA form, the CDR3 reads TGTGCCAGCAGTGATGGGGGCGGGCCGACCTACAATGAGCAGTTCTTC. Its translation is CASSDGGGPTYNEQFF. The V gene is TRBV6-1, the J gene TRBJ2-1, with TRBD1 as a possible D gene (6 bases). Germline CDR1 is MNHNS and CDR2 is SASEGT. This CDR3 comprises 16 residues. The V gene lost 3 bases and the J gene lost 2 bases, with 14 bases spanning the gap.

The rearrangement uses TRBV7-9 and TRBJ1-5, with 7 bases lining up with TRBD1. This CDR3 has 18 residues. From germline, CDR1 is SEHNR and CDR2 FQNEAQ (reference sequence). V shed 5 bases and J 0 bases; nucleotides not matched to a gene: 13. For the CDR3, the DNA is TGTGCCAGCAGCGACGACAGGGCCGCCCCTTCTAGCAATCAGCCCCAGCATTTT. It specifies CASSDDRAAPSSNQPQHF. The whole variable domain, filled in from reference TRBV7-9 and TRBJ1-5, reads DTGVSQNPRHKITKRGQNVTFRCDPISEHNRLYWYRQTLGQGPEFLTYFQNEAQLEKSRLLSDRFSAERPKGSFSTLEIQRTEQGDSAMYLCASSDDRAAPSSNQPQHFGDGTRLSIL.

The J gene is TRBJ2-1, the V gene TRBV24-1; D perhaps matches TRBD2 (5 bases). This CDR3 has 19 amino acids. The V and J ends lost 5 bases and 0 bases respectively, with 22 bases between them. Looked up from germline, CDR1 is KGHDR and CDR2 is SFDVKD. Written as DNA, the CDR3 is TGTGCCACCAGTGCAGTGGGGTGGGCTAGTGGGAGCTCCTACAATGAGCAGTTCTTC. Protein product: CATSAVGWASGSSYNEQFF.

The genes are TRBV5-6 and TRBJ2-1; 15 bases line up with TRBD2. This CDR3 has 17 residues. Trimming removed 4 bases from V and 1 base from J; junction bases left unmatched: 3. Germline-derived CDR1 and CDR2 are SGHDT and YYEEEE. The CDR3 region is CASSVGTSGRSYNEQFF. In nucleotides, the CDR3 is TGTGCCAGCAGCGTGGGGACTAGCGGGAGGTCCTACAATGAGCAGTTCTTC.

The V and J genes are TRBV11-2 and TRBJ2-2, with D possibly TRBD1 on 5 matching bases. Germline loops: CDR1 SGHAT, CDR2 FQNNGV. This CDR3 has 14 residues. Trimming shortened V by 3 bases and J by 3 bases, and 8 bases separated the two germline ends. In DNA, the CDR3 is TGTGCCAGCAGCTTTGGACAAGACACCGGGGAGCTGTTTTTT. This codes for CASSFGQDTGELFF.

This clone appeared a few times. The rearrangement joins TRBV19 to TRBJ1-2, with 9 bases matching TRBD1. J lost 4 bases, V lost 4 bases, and 1 base had no gene match. CDR3 length equals 13 residues. The germline V gene encodes CDR1 LNHDA and CDR2 SQIVND (reference sequence). CDR3 loop: CASSRDRVYGYTF. CDR3 nucleotides: TGTGCCAGTAGTAGGGACAGGGTCTATGGCTACACCTTC.

The chain recombines TRBV19 with TRBJ2-1; tentative D call: TRBD1 (6 bases). The germline CDR1 and CDR2 sequences are LNHDA and SQIVND (reference sequence). V lost 4 bases and J lost 8, with 15 bases in between. This CDR3 spans 14 amino acids. Here the CDR3 DNA reads TGTGCCAGTAGTACACCTTGGGACATCGATGAGCAGTTCTTC. Translation gives CASSTPWDIDEQFF.

The chain has TRBV3-1 (or the pseudogene TRBV3-2) and TRBJ2-3, with D perhaps TRBD2 (5 bases). CDR3 length equals 15 residues. The germline V gene encodes CDR1 LGHDT and CDR2 YNNKEL (reference sequence). Deletions cut 4 bases from V and 0 bases from J, with 11 bases between. Here the CDR3 reads CASSPYSGSTDTQYF. The CDR3 coding sequence is TGTGCCAGCAGCCCATACAGCGGAAGCACAGATACGCAGTATTTT.

The CDR3 loop is CASSRDSRSADTQYF. DNA of the CDR3: TGTGCCAGCAGTCGGGACTCCCGATCGGCAGATACGCAGTATTTT. The J gene is TRBJ2-3, the V gene TRBV6-2 or TRBV6-3, with a weak D call TRBD2 (6 bases). Germline V gene data show CDR1 as MNHEY and CDR2 as SVGEGT. V dropped 5 bases and J dropped 4 bases, with 16 bases sitting between them. The CDR3 consists of 15 residues.

The genes are TRBV19 and TRBJ2-7; TRBD1 matches at 12 bases. V gave up 5 bases and J gave up 2 bases; unmatched junction bases: 10. Germline-derived CDR1 and CDR2 are LNHDA and SQIVND (reference sequence). CDR3 length: 17 residues. The CDR3 loop is CASSAWMGQGAPYEQYF. The CDR3 DNA reads as TGTGCCAGTAGTGCCTGGATGGGACAGGGGGCCCCCTACGAGCAGTACTTC.

The V call is TRBV27, the J call TRBJ2-2; 10 nucleotides line up with TRBD2. The CDR3 contains 19 residues. CDR1 is MNHEY, CDR2 SMNVEV, per germline (reference sequence). The ends lost 5 bases at V and 0 bases at J; junction bases unmatched: 12. The CDR3 coding sequence is TGTGCCAGCAGTCCCCACAGCGGGAGGGGGCCCTCGAACACCGGGGAGCTGTTTTTT. It specifies CASSPHSGRGPSNTGELFF.

J is TRBJ2-1 and V is TRBV27, with D possibly being TRBD2 (5 bases). Germline V gene data show CDR1 as MNHEY and CDR2 as SMNVEV (reference sequence). CDR3 size: 14 residues. With 6 bases removed from V and 6 bases from J, the gap between germline ends came to 15 bases. The CDR3 DNA reads as TGTGCCAGCAGGGGTCGGGAAAGGCCCAATGAGCAGTTCTTC. Translating gives CASRGRERPNEQFF.

CDR3 sequence (DNA): TGTGCCAGCACCCCCGGACAATATGGTAGGAATGAGCAGTTCTTC. It codes for CASTPGQYGRNEQFF. The chain has TRBV6-5 and TRBJ2-1; D is possibly TRBD1 (5 bases). This CDR3 has 15 residues. Per germline, CDR1 MNHEY and CDR2 SVGAGI. With 7 bases removed from V and 7 bases from J, the gap between germline ends came to 20 bases.